A single sample is the source of the 8 T cell receptor beta chains below, sequenced in a study of shared clonotypes between healthy human individuals. Here immunoSEQ multiplex PCR was the method, and the copy in TCRdb shows in-frame clones only, minus some. The sample carries about 2.3 million clones, 80% to 95% recorded once. Sequenced sample: naive CD4+ T cells from PBMCs. Subset defined: CD45RA+ positively selected. The receptor set was obtained from a young man in good health. Some clones in this sample may be carry-over from other donors' samples.

The chain uses TRBV5-1 and TRBJ1-2; D might be TRBD1 (5 bases). Germline loops: CDR1 SGHRS, CDR2 YFSETQ. Trimming shortened V by 3 bases and J by 4 bases, and 16 bases separated the two germline ends. There are 15 residues in the CDR3. CDR3 amino acids: CASSYSGGESYGYTF. The CDR3 region has the DNA TGCGCCAGCAGCTACTCTGGGGGGGAGAGCTATGGCTACACCTTC.

CDR3 protein: CASSLSPRDIQYF. In nucleotides, the CDR3 is TGTGCCAGCAGCCTGTCCCCGAGGGACATTCAGTACTTC. The chain couples TRBV14 to TRBJ2-4, with a tentative D call TRBD2 (5 bases). Trimming stripped 4 bases from V and 8 bases from J, with 12 bases between. In germline, CDR1 is SGHDN, CDR2 FVKESK. CDR3 length equals 13 residues.

The count of this clone is one. The chain uses TRBV5-1 and TRBJ1-4; D may be TRBD1 (5 bases). Germline CDR1 is SGHRS and CDR2 is YFSETQ. The CDR3 has 14 residues. The germline V and J ends were trimmed by 4 bases and 4 bases, with 11 bases remaining between them. The CDR3 DNA reads as TGCGCCAGCAGCACGGGGGACGGTAATGAAAAACTGTTTTTT. Encoded protein: CASSTGDGNEKLFF.

The chain carries TRBV30 and TRBJ1-1, with D uncertain. Germline V gene sequence: CDR1 GTSNPN, CDR2 SVGIG (reference sequence). The CDR3 contains 14 residues. Trimming pared 5 bases from V and 1 base from J, leaving 14 bases between. In DNA form, the CDR3 reads TGTGCCTGGGCTGCGCCTGGAACGAACACTGAAGCTTTCTTT. It is translated as CAWAAPGTNTEAFF.

The V and J genes are TRBV7-2 and TRBJ2-3; D may be TRBD2 (6 bases). The CDR3 has 16 residues. The V end was cut by 4 bases, the J end by 3 bases, with 17 bases between. CDR1 SGHTA and CDR2 FQGNSA come from the germline V gene. The CDR3: CASSSSRRGGTDTQYF. The CDR3 DNA is TGTGCCAGCAGCTCCTCCCGGCGGGGAGGTACAGATACGCAGTATTTT.

Remarks on this clone: Other DNA sequences within the sample encode an identical CDR3. The chain is built from TRBV20-1 and TRBJ1-2; D unresolved. V was pared by 3 bases and J by 4 bases, with 6 bases between. Germline V gene data show CDR1 as DFQATT and CDR2 as SNEGSKA (reference sequence). The CDR3 covers 11 residues. CDR3 in amino acids: CSARDSYGYTF. In nucleotides, the CDR3 is TGCAGTGCTAGGGATAGCTATGGCTACACCTTC.

The chain carries TRBV6-6 and TRBJ2-1; 9 nucleotides agree with TRBD1. Germline V gene lookup returns CDR1 MNHNY and CDR2 SVGAGI (reference sequence). The ends lost 0 bases at V and 8 bases at J; junction bases unmatched: 2. The CDR3 consists of 14 residues. For the CDR3, the DNA is TGTGCCAGCAGTTACTCGGACAGGGGACATGAGCAGTTCTTC. It is translated as CASSYSDRGHEQFF.

The CDR3: CASSPRTSGSHLYEQYF. CDR3 in DNA: TGTGCCAGCAGTCCCCGGACTAGCGGGAGCCATCTATACGAGCAGTACTTC. The gene calls are TRBV27 and TRBJ2-7; 13 nucleotides line up with TRBD2. Germline CDR1 MNHEY, CDR2 SMNVEV (reference sequence). Germline trimming cut 5 bases from V and 4 bases from J; bases unmatched to any gene: 11. The CDR3 totals 17 residues.